These T cell receptor beta chains were read from a single sample in a study of CD8 T cells in ankylosing spondylitis. TCRdb itself ran the 5' RACE reads through MiXCR, one entry per CDR3 protein. The data contain hundreds of thousands of distinct CDR3 sequences, roughly 20% of them singletons. The source material was blood, either unsorted or a sorted T cell fraction (not recorded which). These TCRs come from a female donor with ankylosing spondylitis or in good health (not recorded which). Each CDR3 is given with its conserved first and last residue. The D gene is left open where the match is weak. Clone sizes are given selectively: once, few, many, or a class where the clone is expanded.

J gene: TRBJ2-7; clone size: few; V gene: TRBV5-6; D gene: .; CDR3 DNA: TGTGCCAGCAGCTACACCAAAGGAGAGCAGTACTTC; CDR3 protein: CASSYTKGEQYF
J gene: TRBJ2-3; clone size: many; V gene: TRBV7-2; D gene: TRBD2; CDR3 DNA: TGTGCCAGCAGCTTAGTGCTAGCGGTACACACAGATACGCAGTATTTT; CDR3 protein: CASSLVLAVHTDTQYF
J gene: TRBJ2-7; clone size: .; V gene: TRBV5-6; D gene: .; CDR3 DNA: TGTGCCAGCAGCTTGGTAACAACCGTCTCCTACGAGCAGTACTTC; CDR3 protein: CASSLVTTVSYEQYF
J gene: TRBJ2-1; clone size: many; V gene: TRBV4-3; D gene: .; CDR3 DNA: TGCGCCAGCAGCCACAGGCGTATTGCGGGGTTTGAGCAGTTCTTC; CDR3 protein: CASSHRRIAGFEQFF
J gene: TRBJ2-2; clone size: few; V gene: TRBV12-3/TRBV12-4; D gene: TRBD2; CDR3 DNA: TGTGCCAGCAGTGACCGGACTAGCGGGAGGGTGTATGCCAACACCGGGGAGCTGTTTTTT; CDR3 protein: CASSDRTSGRVYANTGELFF
J gene: TRBJ2-3; clone size: few; V gene: TRBV12-3/TRBV12-4; D gene: .; CDR3 DNA: TGTGCCAGCACCCACCCTCAGCGTTTAGCCACAGATACGCAGTATTTT; CDR3 protein: CASTHPQRLATDTQYF
J gene: TRBJ2-1; clone size: .; V gene: TRBV11-2; D gene: .; CDR3 DNA: TGTGCCAGCAGCCCGCCGGGGGTCGGAGTGGTCGCCTACAATGAGCAGTTCTTC; CDR3 protein: CASSPPGVGVVAYNEQFF
J gene: TRBJ2-7; clone size: few; V gene: TRBV20-1; D gene: TRBD1; CDR3 DNA: TGCAGTGCTCGGATGACAGGGATGGGCGAGCAGTACTTC; CDR3 protein: CSARMTGMGEQYF
J gene: TRBJ1-1; clone size: few; V gene: TRBV6-5; D gene: TRBD1; CDR3 DNA: TGTGCCAGCAGTTCTAGACAGGGCACTGAAGCTTTCTTT; CDR3 protein: CASSSRQGTEAFF
J gene: TRBJ2-1; clone size: .; V gene: TRBV6-2/TRBV6-3; D gene: .; CDR3 DNA: TGTGCCAGCAGCCCACTTCAGCGGGTACAGTTAGGGCAGTTCTTC; CDR3 protein: CASSPLQRVQLGQFF
J gene: TRBJ2-2; clone size: .; V gene: TRBV9; D gene: TRBD2; CDR3 DNA: TGTGCCAGCAGTATGGGGACGGGAGGGCAGGTCGGGGAGCTGTTTTTT; CDR3 protein: CASSMGTGGQVGELFF
J gene: TRBJ2-4; clone size: .; V gene: TRBV20-1; D gene: .; CDR3 DNA: TGCAGTGGATCTCCGGGACACTTGCCCCAAAACATTCAGTACTTC; CDR3 protein: CSGSPGHLPQNIQYF
J gene: TRBJ2-6; clone size: many; V gene: TRBV20-1; D gene: .; CDR3 DNA: TGCAGTGCTAGAACGGACAGGGCCAACGTCCTGACTTTC; CDR3 protein: CSARTDRANVLTF
J gene: TRBJ1-1; clone size: many; V gene: TRBV25-1; D gene: .; CDR3 DNA: TGTGCCAGCAGTCAGGACGGGAGATCTTTGACTAAAGCTTTCTTT; CDR3 protein: CASSQDGRSLTKAFF
J gene: TRBJ1-1; clone size: few; V gene: TRBV7-9; D gene: .; CDR3 DNA: TGTGCCAGCAGCTTAAAAGGTTGGAACACTGAAGCTTTCTTT; CDR3 protein: CASSLKGWNTEAFF
J gene: TRBJ1-2; clone size: .; V gene: TRBV12-3/TRBV12-4; D gene: .; CDR3 DNA: TGTGCCAGCAGTTCCCTGCCCGACGGCTACACCTTC; CDR3 protein: CASSSLPDGYTF
J gene: TRBJ2-7; clone size: .; V gene: TRBV7-9; D gene: TRBD1; CDR3 DNA: TGTGCCAGCAGCTGGGGGGACAGGGGAAGAAACGAGCAGTACTTC; CDR3 protein: CASSWGDRGRNEQYF
J gene: TRBJ1-2; clone size: many; V gene: TRBV12-3/TRBV12-4; D gene: .; CDR3 DNA: TGTGCCAGCTATAAAGGGGGGCTTGTCTATGGCTACACCTTC; CDR3 protein: CASYKGGLVYGYTF
J gene: TRBJ1-6; clone size: few; V gene: TRBV4-3; D gene: .; CDR3 DNA: TGCGCCAGCAGCCAAGACAGCTCCTATAATTCACCCCTCCACTTT; CDR3 protein: CASSQDSSYNSPLHF
J gene: TRBJ2-4; clone size: few; V gene: TRBV4-3; D gene: .; CDR3 DNA: TGCGCCAGCAGCCAAGATCTGGCAGCGATAAACATTCAGTACTTC; CDR3 protein: CASSQDLAAINIQYF
J gene: TRBJ2-3; clone size: few; V gene: TRBV29-1; D gene: .; CDR3 DNA: TGCAGCTCCCAATACTCAGATACGCAGTATTTT; CDR3 protein: CSSQYSDTQYF
J gene: TRBJ1-2; clone size: .; V gene: TRBV4-1; D gene: .; CDR3 DNA: TGCGCCAGCAGCCAAGAGGGGTGGAATGGCTACACCTTC; CDR3 protein: CASSQEGWNGYTF
J gene: TRBJ1-1; clone size: .; V gene: TRBV7-6; D gene: .; CDR3 DNA: TGTGCCAGCAGCTTAGCGGCAGGGGCACCCCTCACTGAAGCTTTCTTT; CDR3 protein: CASSLAAGAPLTEAFF
J gene: TRBJ2-7; clone size: .; V gene: TRBV7-9; D gene: .; CDR3 DNA: TGTGCCAGCAGCTTAAAAGCGGATACCTACGAGCAGTACTTC; CDR3 protein: CASSLKADTYEQYF
J gene: TRBJ2-1; clone size: .; V gene: TRBV7-9; D gene: TRBD2; CDR3 DNA: TGTGCCAGCAGCTCATGGGTGGGGAGGGCCGACAATGAGCAGTTCTTC; CDR3 protein: CASSSWVGRADNEQFF
J gene: TRBJ1-2; clone size: .; V gene: TRBV29-1; D gene: .; CDR3 DNA: TGCAGCGTTGAGGCAGAGATGAACTATGGCTACACCTTC; CDR3 protein: CSVEAEMNYGYTF
J gene: TRBJ1-2; clone size: many; V gene: TRBV6-5; D gene: .; CDR3 DNA: TGTGCCAGCAGTTACCGGGGGACCGGCTACACCTTC; CDR3 protein: CASSYRGTGYTF